This TCR beta chain was obtained from a study of molecular identifiers for immune sequencing clone quantification. Study-level findings and limits: Clones above 20 RNA copies contained over 99% of effector molecules but under 1% of naive ones. In a background of 950,000 to 1,000,000 naive cells, spiked Jurkat TCR RNA from one cell was reportedly detectable.

Sorted cells numbering roughly 19,000 to 1,000,000, with 10%, 30% or 50% RNA, yielded the naive CD8 libraries. Naive CD8 T cells were sorted, and the gate applied was CD8+CD4-CCR7+CD45RA+. This clonotype was seen only a few times. What it binds is unknown. The length of the CDR3 is 15 residues. CDR1 and CDR2 (germline): SNHLY, FYNNEI. The ends were cut back, 5 bases at V and 5 bases at J, with 18 bases in the middle. TCRdb processed the PCR reads anew with MiXCR; each CDR3 protein has one entry. This table has under 800,000 distinct CDR3 sequences, about 25% appearing once. The J gene is TRBJ2-5, the V gene TRBV2; maybe TRBD1 (5 bases). The TCR originated in a human donor in good health. Some libraries in this study had Jurkat cell RNA spiked in. Sequenced: naive CD8+ T cells from blood, with Jurkat cell RNA spiked in. The subset denotes: FACS-sorted CD8+CD4-CCR7+CD45RA+ naive T cells. CDR3 sequence: CASSPAGRTGETQYF. As DNA, the CDR3 is TGTGCCAGCAGTCCGGCAGGGCGGACCGGGGAGACCCAGTACTTC.